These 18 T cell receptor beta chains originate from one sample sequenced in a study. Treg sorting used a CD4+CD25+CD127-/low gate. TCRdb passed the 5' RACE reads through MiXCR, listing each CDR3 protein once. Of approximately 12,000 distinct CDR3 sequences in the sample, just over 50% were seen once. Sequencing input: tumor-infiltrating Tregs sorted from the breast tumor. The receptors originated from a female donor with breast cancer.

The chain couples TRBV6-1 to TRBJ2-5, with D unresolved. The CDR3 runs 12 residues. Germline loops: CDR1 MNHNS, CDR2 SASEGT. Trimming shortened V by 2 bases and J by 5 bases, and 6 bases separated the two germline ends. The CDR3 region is CASSEYGETQYF. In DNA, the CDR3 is TGTGCCAGCAGTGAATATGGTGAGACCCAGTACTTC.

CDR3 nucleotides: TGCAGTGCTAGAGATCTAGGGCTGGACATGTGGGGCTACACCTTC. Amino acids: CSARDLGLDMWGYTF. This chain links TRBV20-1 with TRBJ1-2, with a weak D call TRBD1 (5 bases). The V and J ends lost 0 bases and 8 bases respectively, with 19 bases between them. The CDR3 contains 15 residues. CDR1 and CDR2 from the germline V gene are DFQATT and SNEGSKA (reference sequence).

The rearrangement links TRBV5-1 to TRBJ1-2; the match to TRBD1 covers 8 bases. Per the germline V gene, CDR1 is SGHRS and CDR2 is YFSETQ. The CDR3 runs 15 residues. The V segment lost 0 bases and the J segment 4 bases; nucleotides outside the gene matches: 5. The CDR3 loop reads CASSLGDRLSYGYTF. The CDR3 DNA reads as TGCGCCAGCAGCTTGGGGGACAGGCTAAGCTATGGCTACACCTTC.

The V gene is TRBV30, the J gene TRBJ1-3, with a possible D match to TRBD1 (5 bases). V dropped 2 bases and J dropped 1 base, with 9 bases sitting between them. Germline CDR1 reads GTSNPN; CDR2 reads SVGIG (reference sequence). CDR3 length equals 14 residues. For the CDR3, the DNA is TGTGCCTGGAGTAAGGGACTATCTGGAAACACCATATATTTT. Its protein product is CAWSKGLSGNTIYF.

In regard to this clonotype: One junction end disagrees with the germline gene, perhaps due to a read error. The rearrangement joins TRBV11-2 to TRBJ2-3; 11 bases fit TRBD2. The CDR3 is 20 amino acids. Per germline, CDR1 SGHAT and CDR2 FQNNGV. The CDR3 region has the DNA TGTGCCAGCAGCTTAGGAGGGGGGTTCTCGGCTAGCGGGAGGTCCGATACGCAGTACTTT. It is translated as CASSLGGGFSASGRSDTQYF.

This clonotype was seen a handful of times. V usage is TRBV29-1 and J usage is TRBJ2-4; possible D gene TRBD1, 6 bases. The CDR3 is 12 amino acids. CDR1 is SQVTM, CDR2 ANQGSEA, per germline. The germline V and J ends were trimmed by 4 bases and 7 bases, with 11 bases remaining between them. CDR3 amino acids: CSVVLGANIQYF. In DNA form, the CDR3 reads TGCAGCGTTGTCCTGGGGGCGAACATTCAGTACTTC. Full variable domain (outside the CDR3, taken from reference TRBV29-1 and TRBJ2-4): SAVISQKPSRDICQRGTSLTIQCQVDSQVTMMFWYRQQPGQSLTLIATANQGSEATYESGFVIDKFPISRPNLTFSTLTVSNMSPEDSSIYLCSVVLGANIQYFGAGTRLSVL.

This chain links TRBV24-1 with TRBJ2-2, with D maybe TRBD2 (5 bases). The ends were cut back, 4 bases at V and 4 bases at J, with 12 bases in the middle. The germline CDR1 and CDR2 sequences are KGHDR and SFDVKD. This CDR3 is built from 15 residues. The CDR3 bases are TGTGCCACCAGTGACTCACTAGAGATCACCGGGGAGCTGTTTTTT. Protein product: CATSDSLEITGELFF.

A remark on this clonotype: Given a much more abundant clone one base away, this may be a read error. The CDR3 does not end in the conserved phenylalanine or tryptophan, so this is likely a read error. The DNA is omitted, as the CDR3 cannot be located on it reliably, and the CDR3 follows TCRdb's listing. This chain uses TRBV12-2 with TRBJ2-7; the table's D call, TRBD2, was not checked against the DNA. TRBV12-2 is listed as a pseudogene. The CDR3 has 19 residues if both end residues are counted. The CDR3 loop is CASRQIRFRHGRAAYEQYA.

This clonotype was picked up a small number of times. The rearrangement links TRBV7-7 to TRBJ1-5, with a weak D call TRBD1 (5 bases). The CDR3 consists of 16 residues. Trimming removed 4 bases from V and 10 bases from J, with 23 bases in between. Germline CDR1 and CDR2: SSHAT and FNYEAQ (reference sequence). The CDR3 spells CASSSFLGPRRGPQHF. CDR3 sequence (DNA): TGTGCCAGCAGCTCTTTCTTGGGGCCGCGTAGGGGCCCCCAGCATTTT.

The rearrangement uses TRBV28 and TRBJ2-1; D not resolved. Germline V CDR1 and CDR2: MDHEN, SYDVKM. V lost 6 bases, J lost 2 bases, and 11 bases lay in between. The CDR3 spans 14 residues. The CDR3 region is CASRLVGTYNEQFF. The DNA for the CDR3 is TGTGCCAGCAGATTAGTTGGGACCTACAATGAGCAGTTCTTC.

CDR3 nucleotides: TGTGCCAGCAGCTTGGCTAGCAATCAGCCCCAGCATTTT. Its protein product is CASSLASNQPQHF. This chain uses TRBV7-2 with TRBJ1-5; D call uncertain. This CDR3 is built from 13 residues. The ends were cut back, 3 bases at V and 0 bases at J, with 3 bases in the middle. The germline V gene encodes CDR1 SGHTA and CDR2 FQGNSA.

In nucleotides, the CDR3 is TGTGCCAGACGATCGGAATCAGGGGGCACCGGGGAGCTGTTTTTT. As protein: CARRSESGGTGELFF. This sequence joins TRBV7-9 and TRBJ2-2; 7 nucleotides align to TRBD1. There are 15 residues in the CDR3. V lost 9 bases to trimming and J lost 4 bases; unmatched junction nucleotides: 11. CDR1 and CDR2 from the germline V gene are SEHNR and FQNEAQ (reference sequence).

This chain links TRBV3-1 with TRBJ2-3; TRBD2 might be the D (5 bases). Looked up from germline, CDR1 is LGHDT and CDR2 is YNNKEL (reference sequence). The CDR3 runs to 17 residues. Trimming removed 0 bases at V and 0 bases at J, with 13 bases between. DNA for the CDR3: TGTGCCAGCAGCCAAGATCATGGCGGGTCTAGCACAGATACGCAGTATTTT. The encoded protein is CASSQDHGGSSTDTQYF.

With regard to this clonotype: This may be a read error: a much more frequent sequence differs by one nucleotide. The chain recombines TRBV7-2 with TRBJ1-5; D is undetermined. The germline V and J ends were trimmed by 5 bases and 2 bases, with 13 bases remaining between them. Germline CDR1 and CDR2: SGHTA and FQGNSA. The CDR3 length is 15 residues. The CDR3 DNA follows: TGTGCCAGCAGCCGGACGCCTGGAGGCAATCAGCCCCAGCATTTT. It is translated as CASSRTPGGNQPQHF.

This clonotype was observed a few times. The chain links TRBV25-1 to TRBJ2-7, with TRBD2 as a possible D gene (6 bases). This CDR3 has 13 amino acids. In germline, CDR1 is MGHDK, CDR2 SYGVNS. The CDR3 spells CATRSSGSYEQYF. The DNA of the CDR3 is TGTGCGACACGGAGTAGCGGCTCCTACGAGCAGTACTTC.

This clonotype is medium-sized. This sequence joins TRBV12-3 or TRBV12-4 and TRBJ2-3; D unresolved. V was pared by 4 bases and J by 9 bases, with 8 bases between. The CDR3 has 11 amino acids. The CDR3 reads CASSSTVTQYF. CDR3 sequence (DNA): TGTGCCAGCAGTTCGACGGTCACGCAGTATTTT.

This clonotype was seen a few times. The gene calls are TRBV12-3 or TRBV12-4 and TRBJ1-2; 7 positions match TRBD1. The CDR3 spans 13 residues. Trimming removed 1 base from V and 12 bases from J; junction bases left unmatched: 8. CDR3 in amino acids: CASSLVLGQGDTF. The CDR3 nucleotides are TGTGCCAGCAGTTTAGTCCTGGGGCAGGGGGACACCTTC.

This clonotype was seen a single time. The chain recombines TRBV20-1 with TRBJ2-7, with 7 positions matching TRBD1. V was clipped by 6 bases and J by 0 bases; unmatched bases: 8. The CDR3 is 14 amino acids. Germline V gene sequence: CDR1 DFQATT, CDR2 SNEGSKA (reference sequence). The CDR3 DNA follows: TGCAGTGCCGTTGGACAGGAAAGCTCCTACGAGCAGTACGTC. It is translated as CSAVGQESSYEQYV.